This T cell receptor beta chain was sequenced during a study of T-cell reconstitution after alpha-beta-depleted transplantation in children. Whole-study findings and limits: Reportedly, alpha-beta T cells present about two months post-transplant originated from several hundred expanded clones of graft origin. From surviving recipient T cells and thymic progenitors came the high day-60 TCRbeta diversity observed in some patients. When one year had passed after transplant, most T-cell counts and diversity came from newly produced T cells.

During its preparation, the TCRbeta library received unique molecular identifiers. MiXCR was run by TCRdb on the PCR reads, yielding one entry per CDR3 protein. The table lists over 25,000 distinct CDR3 sequences, about 6% of them singletons. At least ten counts were recorded for this clonotype. Its antigen is as yet unknown. Sequencing used peripheral blood, obtained 60 days after TCRalphabeta/CD19-depleted stem cell transplant. The clonotype comes from a child in the first two years of life who had a stem cell transplant for acute myeloid leukemia, so the T cells may come from the graft donor.

CDR3 amino acids: CSVWGPSYEQYF. CDR3 nucleotides: TGCAGCGTTTGGGGCCCCTCCTACGAGCAGTACTTC. The chain recombines TRBV29-1 with TRBJ2-7; a possible D gene is TRBD1 (5 bases). The CDR3 runs 12 residues. Germline V lookup: CDR1 SQVTM, CDR2 ANQGSEA. Trimming removed 5 bases at V and 0 bases at J, with 8 bases between.